Below, 19 T cell receptor beta chains from the same sample are listed, as sequenced in a study of blood T cell repertoires in COVID-19. Some clones are missing from TCRdb's copy, which holds only in-frame ones; the method was immunoSEQ multiplex PCR. The profile covers roughly 300,000 clones, with about 88% appearing a single time and 1.4% to 1.5% taken by the ten largest. Sequencing input: peripheral blood. Receptors were obtained from a human donor with COVID-19, enrolled during active disease. The donor label of this sample is uncertain.

This chain uses TRBV19 with TRBJ2-7; TRBD2 might be the D (6 bases). Germline CDR1 and CDR2: LNHDA and SQIVND (reference sequence). The V end lost 1 base, the J end lost 2 bases, and 9 bases lay between the germline ends. The CDR3 contains 14 residues. CDR3 region: CASSIGGVAYEQYF. CDR3 coding DNA: TGTGCCAGTAGTATAGGGGGGGTAGCCTACGAGCAGTACTTC. Full variable domain (outside the CDR3, taken from reference TRBV19 and TRBJ2-7): DGGITQSPKYLFRKEGQNVTLSCEQNLNHDAMYWYRQDPGQGLRLIYYSQIVNDFQKGDIAEGYSVSREKKESFPLTVTSAQKNPTAFYLCASSIGGVAYEQYFGPGTRLTVT.

This clone was seen a single time. This chain uses TRBV11-2 with TRBJ2-3; 8 nucleotides align to TRBD2. The ends lost 0 bases at V and 5 bases at J; junction bases unmatched: 1. Germline V gene sequence: CDR1 SGHAT, CDR2 FQNNGV. This CDR3 has 14 residues. In nucleotides, the CDR3 is TGTGCCAGCAGCTTAGATGCGGGAGGAGATACGCAGTATTTT. Protein product: CASSLDAGGDTQYF.

This chain uses TRBV28 with TRBJ1-4; TRBD1 agrees at 9 bases. This CDR3 is built from 16 residues. The V segment lost 4 bases and the J segment 8 bases; nucleotides outside the gene matches: 11. CDR1 and CDR2 (germline): MDHEN, SYDVKM. The CDR3 nucleotides read TGTGCCAGCAGTTGGAGGGGGACAGGGTTGTTGGAAAAACTGTTTTTT. Translated: CASSWRGTGLLEKLFF. The entire variable domain, with the rest obtained from reference TRBV28 and TRBJ1-4, is as follows: DVKVTQSSRYLVKRTGEKVFLECVQDMDHENMFWYRQDPGLGLRLIYFSYDVKMKEKGDIPEGYSVSREKKERFSLILESASTNQTSMYLCASSWRGTGLLEKLFFGSGTQLSVL.

The chain joins TRBV15 to TRBJ1-3; 7 bases align to TRBD1. Germline values: CDR1 LNHNV, CDR2 YYDKDF (reference sequence). There are 15 residues in the CDR3. Trimming cost V 4 bases and J 3 bases; bases outside gene matches: 6. The CDR3: CATSKLDRVGNTIYF. For the CDR3, the DNA is TGTGCCACCAGCAAACTAGACAGGGTTGGAAACACCATATATTTT.

The V and J genes are TRBV15 and TRBJ1-5; D gene uncertain. CDR3 length: 13 residues. Germline V gene sequence: CDR1 LNHNV, CDR2 YYDKDF (reference sequence). Trimming took off 0 bases at V and 5 bases at J, with 5 bases between the two ends. CDR3 DNA: TGTGCCACCAGCAGAGAACTCGATCAGCCCCAGCATTTT. This encodes CATSRELDQPQHF.

To note about this clone: Other DNA variants within this sample encode the same CDR3. The chain recombines TRBV3-1 (or the pseudogene TRBV3-2) with TRBJ2-2; weak D call: TRBD2 (5 bases). The CDR3 consists of 14 residues. CDR1 LGHDT and CDR2 YNNKEL come from the germline V gene (reference sequence). V dropped 1 base and J dropped 5 bases, with 8 bases sitting between them. The CDR3 loop is CASSQARGTGELFF. DNA of the CDR3: TGTGCCAGCAGCCAAGCACGGGGTACCGGGGAGCTGTTTTTT.

The V gene is TRBV6-6, the J gene TRBJ2-5; 12 bases are a match to TRBD2. Losses at the gene ends were 6 bases for V and 0 bases for J; bases not matched to a gene: 5. There are 16 residues in the CDR3. Germline loops: CDR1 MNHNY, CDR2 SVGAGI (reference sequence). CDR3 region: CASSPGTSGHQETQYF. The CDR3 DNA reads TGTGCCAGCAGCCCCGGGACTAGCGGGCACCAAGAGACCCAGTACTTC.

The V and J genes are TRBV7-6 and TRBJ2-1; TRBD2 agrees at 13 bases. Germline-derived CDR1 and CDR2 are SGHVS and FNYEAQ. The CDR3 sequence is 16 residues long. V lost 5 bases to trimming and J lost 9 bases; unmatched junction nucleotides: 10. In nucleotides, the CDR3 is TGTGCCAGCAGCCGTTTACTAGCGGGAGGGTCTGGTGAGCAGTTCTTC. This sequence encodes CASSRLLAGGSGEQFF.

V is TRBV30 and J is TRBJ1-1; D is ambiguous. CDR1 and CDR2 (germline): GTSNPN, SVGIG (reference sequence). The CDR3 is made up of 13 amino acids. V lost 4 bases and J 4 bases, leaving 13 bases between the germline ends. CDR3 in DNA: TGTGCCTGGAAACAAACCGAGGGCACTGAAGCTTTCTTT. It codes for CAWKQTEGTEAFF. Using reference TRBV30 and TRBJ1-1 for the parts outside the CDR3, the full variable domain is SQTIHQWPATLVQPVGSPLSLECTVEGTSNPNLYWYRQAAGRGLQLLFYSVGIGQISSEVPQNLSASRPQDRQFILSSKKLLLSDSGFYLCAWKQTEGTEAFFGQGTRLTVV.

This chain joins TRBV27 and TRBJ1-1; tentative D call: TRBD1 (6 bases). The ends were cut back, 5 bases at V and 4 bases at J, with 20 bases in the middle. The germline V gene encodes CDR1 MNHEY and CDR2 SMNVEV (reference sequence). CDR3 size: 16 residues. The CDR3 sequence: CASSEGTHNPLTEAFF. CDR3 DNA sequence: TGTGCCAGCAGTGAGGGGACACATAACCCACTCACTGAAGCTTTCTTT.

V is TRBV7-9 and J is TRBJ2-7, with 7 bases fitting TRBD1. Germline CDR1 SEHNR, CDR2 FQNEAQ (reference sequence). This CDR3 region has 14 residues. V was pared by 5 bases and J by 3 bases, with 7 bases of the junction left unmatched. CDR3 sequence: CASSRAAGGYEQYF. In DNA form, the CDR3 reads TGTGCCAGCAGCCGCGCGGCAGGGGGCTACGAGCAGTACTTC.

V is TRBV7-3 and J is TRBJ2-3; a weak D match, TRBD2 (6 bases). V was trimmed by 5 bases and J by 0 bases, leaving 15 bases between them. The germline CDR1 and CDR2 sequences are SGHTA and FQGTGA. The CDR3 loop spans 16 amino acids. This CDR3 is CASSLGGDASTDTQYF. CDR3 sequence (DNA): TGTGCCAGCAGCCTTGGCGGGGACGCTAGCACAGATACGCAGTATTTT.

The chain recombines TRBV27 with TRBJ2-7; 12 nucleotides match TRBD2. V trimming: 6 bases; J trimming: 1 base; junction bases outside the gene matches: 1. The CDR3 runs 14 residues. Germline loops: CDR1 MNHEY, CDR2 SMNVEV (reference sequence). Written as DNA, the CDR3 is TGTGCCAGCAGAACTAGCGGGAGGTCCTACGAGCAGTACTTC. Amino acids: CASRTSGRSYEQYF.

Concerning this clone: A much larger clonotype is one base distant, so this may be a read error. The chain uses TRBV2 and TRBJ1-1; D gene ambiguous. The CDR3 has 13 amino acids. Germline CDR1 is SNHLY and CDR2 is FYNNEI. Trimming took 5 bases from V and 0 from J, leaving 7 bases between them. The CDR3 loop is CASSFEMNTEAFF. The CDR3 DNA sequence: TGTGCCAGCAGTTTCGAGATGAACACTGAAGCTTTCTTT.

This clone appeared a single time. This chain uses TRBV7-6 with TRBJ2-1; maybe TRBD2 (6 bases). This CDR3 comprises 16 residues. Deletions cut 5 bases from V and 2 bases from J, with 16 bases between. Germline CDR1 and CDR2: SGHVS and FNYEAQ. CDR3 sequence reads: CASSPLGGLTYNEQFF. CDR3 DNA: TGTGCCAGCAGCCCCCTTGGAGGGCTCACCTACAATGAGCAGTTCTTC.

This clone was picked up one time. The chain links TRBV7-6 to TRBJ2-6, with 7 bases lining up with TRBD1. V lost 5 bases and J lost 4; bases outside the gene matches: 8. Germline CDR1 SGHVS, CDR2 FNYEAQ. CDR3 length: 16 residues. CDR3 residues: CASSPDRADGANVLTF. Written as DNA, the CDR3 is TGTGCCAGCAGCCCCGACAGGGCGGACGGGGCCAACGTCCTGACTTTC.

This clone was observed once. This chain joins TRBV29-1 and TRBJ2-6; a weak D match, TRBD1 (6 bases). Germline V gives CDR1 SQVTM, CDR2 ANQGSEA. The CDR3 extends over 17 amino acids. V lost 3 bases to trimming and J lost 0 bases, with 15 bases between them. The CDR3 nucleotides are TGCAGCGTTGAGGCGCAGGGGTACGACTCTGGGGCCAACGTCCTGACTTTC. Protein: CSVEAQGYDSGANVLTF.

This chain uses TRBV19 with TRBJ2-1; 7 nucleotides line up with TRBD2. Losses at the gene ends were 4 bases for V and 0 bases for J; bases not matched to a gene: 9. The CDR3 runs to 17 residues. Germline V gives CDR1 LNHDA, CDR2 SQIVND (reference sequence). CDR3 in amino acids: CASSKGGEPSSYNEQFF. CDR3 coding DNA: TGTGCCAGTAGTAAGGGAGGGGAGCCCAGCTCCTACAATGAGCAGTTCTTC.

J is TRBJ1-4 and V is TRBV28; 9 bases are shared with TRBD1. J gave up 7 bases and V 5 bases, and 8 bases lay outside the gene matches. Per germline, CDR1 MDHEN and CDR2 SYDVKM. The CDR3 loop spans 15 amino acids. The CDR3 spells CASSVPTGGGEKLFF. CDR3 DNA sequence: TGTGCCAGCAGTGTACCTACAGGGGGCGGTGAAAAACTGTTTTTT.